This TCR beta chain stems from a study of response to subunit inactivated influenza vaccine. Study results and caveats: With each seasonal influenza vaccination, the authors suggested, few new T cells are recruited.

A remark on this clonotype: What it binds is unknown. At one of its ends the junction is not consistent with the germline gene, which may arise from a read error.

Via MiXCR, TCRdb re-called the RT-PCR reads, giving one row per CDR3 protein. The data contain hundreds of thousands of distinct CDR3 sequences, 7.6% of them singletons. Germline V gene lookup returns CDR1 MRHNA and CDR2 SNTAGT. The length of the CDR3 is 13 residues. This TCR derives from a man between 50 and 69 years old who received an inactivated influenza vaccine. J is TRBJ2-1 and V is TRBV6-4; D gene unclear. The sample was PBMCs from blood, taken about 24 months after vaccination. The CDR3 DNA follows: TGTGCCAGCAGTGTGACCGGTTACAATGAACAGTTCTTC. Translation gives CASSVTGYNEQFF.